A selection of T cell receptor beta chains follows, all from one sample in a study of OX40 agonist ivuxolimab in advanced cancers. Repertoires were generated with immunoSEQ multiplex PCR, while TCRdb's copy carries only in-frame clones and drops some. The top ten hold 4.4% of the sample, which has around 62,000 clones, roughly 84% seen once. The sample here was CD4+ or CD8+ T cells sorted from blood, taken in a trial of the OX40 agonist ivuxolimab. These receptors were taken from an adult with an advanced solid tumor such as melanoma, head and neck, liver or kidney cancer. CDR3s include the opening cysteine and the closing phenylalanine or tryptophan. The D gene is left open where the match is weak. Clone sizes are given selectively: once, few, many, or a class where the clone is expanded.

TRBV5-5	.	.	TRBJ2-1	CASSLAVAVYNEQFF	TGTGCCAGCAGCTTGGCCGTAGCGGTATACAATGAGCAGTTCTTC
TRBV6-1	.	TRBD2	TRBJ2-3	CASRLAGGWADTQYF	TGTGCCAGTCGACTAGCGGGGGGGTGGGCAGATACGCAGTATTTT
TRBV7-8	.	.	TRBJ1-5	CASSLDDGEGQPQHF	TGTGCCAGCAGCTTAGACGACGGGGAAGGTCAGCCCCAGCATTTT
TRBV29-1	.	.	TRBJ1-4	CSAQGAGWNEKLFF	TGCAGCGCCCAGGGCGCAGGATGGAATGAAAAACTGTTTTTT
TRBV14	.	.	TRBJ2-3	CASSPSGLLDTQYF	TGTGCCAGCAGCCCCAGCGGGCTCCTGGATACGCAGTATTTT
TRBV7-2	.	.	TRBJ2-5	CASSSYRAEETQYF	TGTGCCAGCAGTTCGTACAGGGCTGAAGAGACCCAGTACTTC
TRBV6-6	.	TRBD1	TRBJ1-2	CASSQGQGPLTGYTF	TGTGCCAGCAGTCAAGGACAGGGCCCCCTCACTGGCTACACCTTC
TRBV5-4	.	.	TRBJ1-1	CASSPSQGSGTEAFF	TGTGCCAGCAGTCCCTCCCAGGGGTCGGGCACTGAAGCTTTCTTT
TRBV6-1	.	.	TRBJ2-5	CASSRWVLETQYF	TGTGCCAGCAGTCGCTGGGTGTTAGAGACCCAGTACTTC
TRBV19	.	TRBD1	TRBJ2-5	CASSPRNRGRGTQYF	TGTGCCAGTAGTCCCCGAAACAGGGGGCGCGGGACCCAGTACTTC
TRBV7-6	.	.	TRBJ1-1	CASSLSPGENTEAFF	TGTGCCAGCAGCTTAAGCCCAGGGGAAAACACTGAAGCTTTCTTT
TRBV7-2	once	TRBD2	TRBJ2-1	CASSFRRGGREQFF	TGTGCCAGCAGCTTCAGGCGGGGGGGCCGTGAGCAGTTCTTC
TRBV5-4	.	.	TRBJ2-1	CASSPRGGFSYNEQFF	TGTGCCAGCAGCCCACGAGGGGGGTTCTCCTACAATGAGCAGTTCTTC
TRBV6-6	once	.	TRBJ2-7	CASRRQDEQYF	TGTGCCAGCAGGCGACAGGACGAGCAGTACTTC
TRBV19	once	.	TRBJ1-5	CASSTIREASNQPQHF	TGTGCCAGTAGTACCATCAGGGAGGCCTCCAATCAGCCCCAGCATTTT
TRBV29-1	medium-sized	TRBD2	TRBJ2-5	CSVLKAGLAETQYF	TGCAGCGTTCTAAAAGCGGGGTTAGCGGAGACCCAGTACTTC
TRBV2	.	.	TRBJ1-2	CASSEGNPPGGYTF	TGTGCCAGCAGTGAGGGAAACCCTCCGGGGGGCTACACCTTC
TRBV10-3	.	TRBD1	TRBJ2-3	CAISPGQVRTDTQYF	TGTGCCATCAGTCCGGGACAGGTACGCACAGATACGCAGTATTTT
TRBV2	many	.	TRBJ1-2	CASREQGPSDGYTF	TGTGCCAGCAGAGAGCAGGGGCCATCTGATGGCTACACCTTC
TRBV5-6	.	TRBD1	TRBJ2-5	CASSGTGGREETQYF	TGTGCCAGCAGTGGGACAGGGGGCCGCGAAGAGACCCAGTACTTC